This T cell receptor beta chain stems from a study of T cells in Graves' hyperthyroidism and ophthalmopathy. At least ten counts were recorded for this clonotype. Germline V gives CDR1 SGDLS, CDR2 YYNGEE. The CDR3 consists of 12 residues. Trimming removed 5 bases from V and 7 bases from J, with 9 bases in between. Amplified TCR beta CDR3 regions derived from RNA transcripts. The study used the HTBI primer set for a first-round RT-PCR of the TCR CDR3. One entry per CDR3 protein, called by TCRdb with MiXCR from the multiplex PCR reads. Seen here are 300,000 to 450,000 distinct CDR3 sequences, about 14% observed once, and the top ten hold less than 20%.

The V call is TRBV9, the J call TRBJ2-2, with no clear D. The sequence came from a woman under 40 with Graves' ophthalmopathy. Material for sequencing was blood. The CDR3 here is CASRAVGGELFF. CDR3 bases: TGTGCCAGCAGGGCGGTCGGCGGGGAGCTGTTTTTT.